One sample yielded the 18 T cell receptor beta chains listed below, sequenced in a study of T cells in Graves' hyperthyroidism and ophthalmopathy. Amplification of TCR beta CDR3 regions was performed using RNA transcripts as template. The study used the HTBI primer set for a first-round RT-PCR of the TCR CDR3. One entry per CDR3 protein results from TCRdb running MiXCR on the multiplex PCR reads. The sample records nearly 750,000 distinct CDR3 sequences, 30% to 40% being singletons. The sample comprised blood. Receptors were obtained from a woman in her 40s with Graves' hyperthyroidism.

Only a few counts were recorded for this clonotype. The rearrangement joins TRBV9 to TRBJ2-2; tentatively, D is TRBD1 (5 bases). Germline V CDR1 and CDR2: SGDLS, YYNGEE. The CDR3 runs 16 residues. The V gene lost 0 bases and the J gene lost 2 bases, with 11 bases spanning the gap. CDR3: CASSVEAGLNTGELFF. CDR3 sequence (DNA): TGTGCCAGCAGCGTAGAGGCAGGGTTAAACACCGGGGAGCTGTTTTTT.

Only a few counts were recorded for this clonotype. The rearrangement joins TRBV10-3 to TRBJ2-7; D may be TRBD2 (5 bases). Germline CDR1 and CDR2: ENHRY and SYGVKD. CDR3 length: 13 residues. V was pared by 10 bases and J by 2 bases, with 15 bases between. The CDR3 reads CASSEARTYEQYF. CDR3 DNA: TGTGCCAGCTCGGAGGCAAGAACCTACGAGCAGTACTTC.

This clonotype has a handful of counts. In DNA form, the CDR3 reads TGTGCCAGCAGCTCTGGCAGAATTTATAGCAATCAGCCCCAGCATTTT. Translated: CASSSGRIYSNQPQHF. The chain links TRBV7-8 to TRBJ1-5; D gene unclear. The CDR3 sequence is 16 residues long. The germline V gene has CDR1 SGHVS and CDR2 FQNEAQ. With 4 bases removed from V and 0 bases from J, the gap between germline ends came to 13 bases.

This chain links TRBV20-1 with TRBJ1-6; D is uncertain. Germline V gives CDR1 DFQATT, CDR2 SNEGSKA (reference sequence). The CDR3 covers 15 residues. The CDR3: CPTSWMSSYNSPLHF. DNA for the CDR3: TGCCCCACAAGTTGGATGAGCTCCTATAATTCACCCCTCCACTTT.

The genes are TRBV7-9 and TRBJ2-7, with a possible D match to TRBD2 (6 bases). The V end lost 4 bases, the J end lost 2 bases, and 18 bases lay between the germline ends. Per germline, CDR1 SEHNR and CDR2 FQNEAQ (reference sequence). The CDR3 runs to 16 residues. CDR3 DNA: TGTGCCAGCAGCTCCCGGGGGACCCACCCGGCCTACGAGCAGTACTTC. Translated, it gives CASSSRGTHPAYEQYF. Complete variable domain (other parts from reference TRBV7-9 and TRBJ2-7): DTGVSQNPRHKITKRGQNVTFRCDPISEHNRLYWYRQTLGQGPEFLTYFQNEAQLEKSRLLSDRFSAERPKGSFSTLEIQRTEQGDSAMYLCASSSRGTHPAYEQYFGPGTRLTVT.

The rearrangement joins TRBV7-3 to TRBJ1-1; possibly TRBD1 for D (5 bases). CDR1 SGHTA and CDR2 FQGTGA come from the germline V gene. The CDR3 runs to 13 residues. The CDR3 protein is CAAAGTMNTEAFF. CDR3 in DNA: TGTGCAGCCGCAGGGACCATGAACACTGAAGCTTTCTTT.

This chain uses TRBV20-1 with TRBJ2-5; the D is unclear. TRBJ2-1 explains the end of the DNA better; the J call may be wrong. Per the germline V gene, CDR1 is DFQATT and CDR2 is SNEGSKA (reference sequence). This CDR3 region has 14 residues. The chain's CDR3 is CSARDESKYNEQFF. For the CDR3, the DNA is TGCAGTGCTAGAGATGAGTCCAAGTACAATGAGCAGTTCTTC.

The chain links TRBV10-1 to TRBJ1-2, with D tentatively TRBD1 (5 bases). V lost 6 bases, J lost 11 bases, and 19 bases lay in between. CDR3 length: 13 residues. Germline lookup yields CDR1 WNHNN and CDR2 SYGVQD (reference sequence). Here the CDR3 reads CASSLGPRARYTF. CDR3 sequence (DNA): TGCGCCAGCAGCCTCGGACCCAGGGCCCGGTACACCTTC.

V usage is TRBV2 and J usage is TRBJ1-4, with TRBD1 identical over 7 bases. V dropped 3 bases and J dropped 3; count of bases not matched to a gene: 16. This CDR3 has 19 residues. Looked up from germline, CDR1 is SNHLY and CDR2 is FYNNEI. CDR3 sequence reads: CASSDKGQKRGPANEKLFF. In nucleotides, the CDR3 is TGTGCCAGCAGTGACAAGGGACAGAAACGGGGACCGGCTAATGAAAAACTGTTTTTT. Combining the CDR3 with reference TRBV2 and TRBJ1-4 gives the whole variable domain EPEVTQTPSHQVTQMGQEVILRCVPISNHLYFYWYRQILGQKVEFLVSFYNNEISEKSEIFDDQFSVERPDGSNFTLKIRSTKLEDSAMYFCASSDKGQKRGPANEKLFFGSGTQLSVL.

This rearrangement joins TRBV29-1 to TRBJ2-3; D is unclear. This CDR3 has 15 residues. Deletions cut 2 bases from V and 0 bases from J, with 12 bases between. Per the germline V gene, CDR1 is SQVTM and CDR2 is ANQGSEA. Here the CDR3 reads CSVEKEQWSTDTQYF. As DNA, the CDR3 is TGCAGCGTTGAAAAAGAACAGTGGAGCACAGATACGCAGTATTTT.

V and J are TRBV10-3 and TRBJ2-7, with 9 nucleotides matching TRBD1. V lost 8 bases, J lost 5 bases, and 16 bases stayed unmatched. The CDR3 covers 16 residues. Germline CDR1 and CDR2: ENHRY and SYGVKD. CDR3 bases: TGTGCCATCCGAAAGGGAGGACAGGGGCGCTTGCACGAGCAGTACTTC. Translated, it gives CAIRKGGQGRLHEQYF.

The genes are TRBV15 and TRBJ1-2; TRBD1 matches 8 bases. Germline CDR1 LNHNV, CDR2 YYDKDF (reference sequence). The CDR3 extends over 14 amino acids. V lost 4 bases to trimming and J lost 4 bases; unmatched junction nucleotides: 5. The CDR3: CATSTQDRVYGYTF. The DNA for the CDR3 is TGTGCCACCAGCACGCAGGACAGGGTCTATGGCTACACCTTC.

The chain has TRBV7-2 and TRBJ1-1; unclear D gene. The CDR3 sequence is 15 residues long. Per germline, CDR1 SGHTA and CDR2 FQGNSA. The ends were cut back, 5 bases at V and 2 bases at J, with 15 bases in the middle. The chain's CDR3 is CASSQESGRNTEAFF. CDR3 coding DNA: TGTGCCAGCAGCCAAGAAAGCGGCAGAAACACTGAAGCTTTCTTT. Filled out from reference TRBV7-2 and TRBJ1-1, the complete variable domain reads GAGVSQSPSNKVTEKGKDVELRCDPISGHTALYWYRQSLGQGLEFLIYFQGNSAPDKSGLPSDRFSAERTGGSVSTLTIQRTQQEDSAVYLCASSQESGRNTEAFFGQGTRLTVV.

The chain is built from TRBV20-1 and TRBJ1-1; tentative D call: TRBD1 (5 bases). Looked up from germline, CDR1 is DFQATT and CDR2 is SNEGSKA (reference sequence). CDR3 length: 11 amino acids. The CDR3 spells CSPTGGTEAFF. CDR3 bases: TGCAGCCCGACTGGGGGGACTGAAGCTTTCTTT.

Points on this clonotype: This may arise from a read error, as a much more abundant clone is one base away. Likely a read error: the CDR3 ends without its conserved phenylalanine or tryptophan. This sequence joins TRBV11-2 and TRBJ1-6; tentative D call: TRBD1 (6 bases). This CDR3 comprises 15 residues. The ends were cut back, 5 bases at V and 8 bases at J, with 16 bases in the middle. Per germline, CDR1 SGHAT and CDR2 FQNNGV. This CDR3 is CASSLLTGWDSPLHS. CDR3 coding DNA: TGTGCCAGCAGCCTATTGACAGGATGGGATTCACCCCTCCACTCT.

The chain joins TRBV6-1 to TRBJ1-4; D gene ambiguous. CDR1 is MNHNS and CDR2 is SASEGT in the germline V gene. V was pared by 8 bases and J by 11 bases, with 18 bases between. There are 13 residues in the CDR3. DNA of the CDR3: TGTGCCAGCGGACTAGAGGAAGGAGGGAAACTGTTTTTT. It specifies CASGLEEGGKLFF.

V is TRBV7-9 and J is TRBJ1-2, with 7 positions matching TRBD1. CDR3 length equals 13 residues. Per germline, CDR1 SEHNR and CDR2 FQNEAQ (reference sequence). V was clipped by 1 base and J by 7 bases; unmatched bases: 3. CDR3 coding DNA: TGTGCCAGCAGCTTAGAGGGGGCAGGTGGCTACACCTTC. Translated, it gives CASSLEGAGGYTF.

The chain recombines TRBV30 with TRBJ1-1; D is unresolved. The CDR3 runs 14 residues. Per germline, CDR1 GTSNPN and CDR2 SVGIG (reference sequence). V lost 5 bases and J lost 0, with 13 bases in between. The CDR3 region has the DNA TGTGCCTGGTCACCTTGGACTTTGAACACTGAAGCTTTCTTT. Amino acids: CAWSPWTLNTEAFF.